This TCR beta chain is drawn from a study of identical twins. The sample holds many counts of this clonotype. TCRdb re-called the 5' RACE reads through MiXCR, storing one row per CDR3 protein. The sample yields about 570,000 distinct CDR3 sequences, nearly 10% seen once. The CDR3 sequence is 16 residues long. Germline assignment: CDR1 SGHRS and CDR2 YFSETQ. The V end lost 4 bases, the J end lost 6 bases, and 19 bases lay between the germline ends. This sample was shared with a second study, whose subject was yellow fever vaccine responses in identical twins.

The chain employs TRBV5-1 and TRBJ2-2, with D perhaps given as TRBD1 or TRBD2 (5 bases each). Input material: PBMCs. The TCR comes from a young woman in good health. CDR3 bases: TGCGCCAGCAGCGCGTACCGGGACGAGCTTTCCGGGGAGCTGTTTTTT. Encoded protein: CASSAYRDELSGELFF. The complete variable domain, with remaining parts taken from reference TRBV5-1 and TRBJ2-2, reads KAGVTQTPRYLIKTRGQQVTLSCSPISGHRSVSWYQQTPGQGLQFLFEYFSETQRNKGNFPGRFSGRQFSNSRSEMNVSTLELGDSALYLCASSAYRDELSGELFFGEGSRLTVL.